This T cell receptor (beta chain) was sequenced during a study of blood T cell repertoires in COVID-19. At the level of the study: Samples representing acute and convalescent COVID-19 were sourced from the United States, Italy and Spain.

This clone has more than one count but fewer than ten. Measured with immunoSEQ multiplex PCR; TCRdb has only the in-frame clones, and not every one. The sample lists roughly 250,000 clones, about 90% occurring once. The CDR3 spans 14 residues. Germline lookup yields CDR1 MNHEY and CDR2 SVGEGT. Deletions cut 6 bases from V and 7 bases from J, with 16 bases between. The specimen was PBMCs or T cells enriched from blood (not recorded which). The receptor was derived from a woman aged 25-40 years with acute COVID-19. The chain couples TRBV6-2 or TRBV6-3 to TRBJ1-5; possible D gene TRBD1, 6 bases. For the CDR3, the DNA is TGTGCCAGCAGCGCGACAGGTAACCAACAGCCCCAGCATTTT. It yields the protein CASSATGNQQPQHF.